Listed here are 18 T cell receptor beta chains from one sample, sequenced in a study of PD-1 blockade in mismatch repair-deficient tumors. Only in-frame clones appear in the TCRdb table, and some are missing; sequencing was by immunoSEQ multiplex PCR. Among 100,000 to 150,000 clones, about 88% were seen once, and the ten largest hold less than 15%. Specimen: peripheral blood, collected 44 weeks after starting pembrolizumab. Every receptor here comes from an adult with mismatch repair-deficient cancer.

The J gene is TRBJ2-7, the V gene TRBV2; 10 bases map to TRBD2. The CDR3 is 14 residues long. With V trimmed by 2 bases and J by 3 bases, 1 base remained unmatched. CDR1 and CDR2 (germline): SNHLY, FYNNEI. The CDR3 sequence: CASSESGRVYEQYF. The CDR3 DNA is TGTGCCAGCAGTGAAAGCGGGAGGGTCTACGAGCAGTACTTC. The full variable domain, rest sourced from reference TRBV2 and TRBJ2-7, is EPEVTQTPSHQVTQMGQEVILRCVPISNHLYFYWYRQILGQKVEFLVSFYNNEISEKSEIFDDQFSVERPDGSNFTLKIRSTKLEDSAMYFCASSESGRVYEQYFGPGTRLTVT.

The chain couples TRBV7-2 to TRBJ2-5, with D possibly matching TRBD2 (7 bases). Germline V CDR1 and CDR2: SGHTA, FQGNSA. The CDR3 has 13 residues. The ends were cut back, 5 bases at V and 7 bases at J, with 14 bases in the middle. DNA of the CDR3: TGTGCCAGCAGCCCAGATAGGGGGGGGACCCAGTACTTC. Translation: CASSPDRGGTQYF.

This clone appeared a single time. This chain uses TRBV5-1 with TRBJ2-5; possibly TRBD1 or TRBD2 for D (6 bases each). Germline V gene sequence: CDR1 SGHRS, CDR2 YFSETQ. Trimming removed 3 bases from V and 3 bases from J, with 18 bases in between. The CDR3 length is 16 residues. The CDR3 bases are TGCGCCAGCAGCTCTCCTCGGGGGCAGCTGAAAGAGACCCAGTACTTC. Translation: CASSSPRGQLKETQYF. Looking up the rest from reference TRBV5-1 and TRBJ2-5 gives the full variable domain: KAGVTQTPRYLIKTRGQQVTLSCSPISGHRSVSWYQQTPGQGLQFLFEYFSETQRNKGNFPGRFSGRQFSNSRSEMNVSTLELGDSALYLCASSSPRGQLKETQYFGPGTRLLVL.

This clone was detected only once. The CDR3 region is CASSLRTGGYEQYF. CDR3 DNA sequence: TGCGCCAGCAGCCTCCGGACAGGGGGCTACGAGCAGTACTTC. The rearrangement uses TRBV4-3 and TRBJ2-7; 10 bases line up with TRBD1. The trim removed 4 bases at V and 3 bases at J, leaving 3 bases unmatched. CDR1 is LGHNA and CDR2 is YSLEER in the germline V gene. This CDR3 has 14 residues.

The V call is TRBV10-3, the J call TRBJ2-1; 14 bases are shared with TRBD2. Germline V lookup: CDR1 ENHRY, CDR2 SYGVKD. The V and J ends lost 7 bases and 13 bases, in that order; junction bases with no gene match: 12. CDR3 length equals 15 residues. CDR3 bases: TGTGCCATCAATGGGGGGACTAGCGGGAGCACCGCCCAGTTCTTC. Translating it yields CAINGGTSGSTAQFF.

The gene calls are TRBV6-6 and TRBJ2-1; perhaps TRBD2 as D (5 bases). The CDR3 has 16 amino acids. The V end lost 4 bases, the J end lost 7 bases, and 20 bases lay between the germline ends. The germline gives CDR1 MNHNY, CDR2 SVGAGI (reference sequence). In nucleotides, the CDR3 is TGTGCCAGCAGTTTAGCCCTGTCGGATACGGGGAATGAGCAGTTCTTC. Translation gives CASSLALSDTGNEQFF.

The CDR3 DNA sequence: TGTGCCAGTAGTATAGACTCCTACAATGAGCAGTTCTTC. Translated, it gives CASSIDSYNEQFF. The genes are TRBV19 and TRBJ2-1; D call uncertain. This CDR3 has 13 amino acids. The V end was cut by 0 bases, the J end by 0 bases, with 0 bases between. Germline CDR1 and CDR2: LNHDA and SQIVND (reference sequence).

For the CDR3, the DNA is TGTGCCAGCAGTTACCCCACGAGGGGCTCTGGAAACACCATATATTTT. It encodes CASSYPTRGSGNTIYF. The chain joins TRBV28 to TRBJ1-3, with a possible D match to TRBD1 (5 bases). The V gene's germline CDR1 is MDHEN and CDR2 SYDVKM. This CDR3 has 16 residues. Between the trimmed V and J ends, which lost 4 bases and 0 bases, there was a span of 13 bases.

The chain carries TRBV7-9 and TRBJ2-7; the D gene is possibly TRBD1 (6 bases). The CDR3 has 14 amino acids. The germline gives CDR1 SEHNR, CDR2 FQNEAQ (reference sequence). Trimming left V 5 bases short and J 4 bases short, with 15 bases between. The CDR3 nucleotides read TGTGCCAGCAGCCCAAACAGGGAGAGTTACGAGCAGTACTTC. Encoded protein: CASSPNRESYEQYF. Together with reference TRBV7-9 and TRBJ2-7, the CDR3 gives the full variable domain: DTGVSQNPRHKITKRGQNVTFRCDPISEHNRLYWYRQTLGQGPEFLTYFQNEAQLEKSRLLSDRFSAERPKGSFSTLEIQRTEQGDSAMYLCASSPNRESYEQYFGPGTRLTVT.

V gene TRBV5-1 combines with J gene TRBJ1-2; D might be TRBD1 (6 bases). Germline V gene data show CDR1 as SGHRS and CDR2 as YFSETQ. Between the trimmed V and J ends, which lost 4 bases and 1 base, there was a span of 20 bases. The CDR3 length is 17 residues. In DNA form, the CDR3 reads TGCGCCAGCAGCGACCCAGCGGCCGGGACACTTAACTATGGCTACACCTTC. Residues: CASSDPAAGTLNYGYTF.

This clone was seen a single time. CDR3 sequence reads: CASSLEGRGLIEYF. In DNA form, the CDR3 reads TGTGCCAGCAGCTTGGAGGGCAGGGGGCTGATAGAGTACTTC. This chain connects TRBV5-5 to TRBJ2-7; 8 bases are shared with TRBD1. Germline V lookup: CDR1 SGHKS, CDR2 YYEKEE (reference sequence). The CDR3 is 14 residues long. Trimming removed 0 bases from V and 11 bases from J; junction bases left unmatched: 10.

There are a few counts of this clone. The chain uses TRBV7-3 and TRBJ2-2; TRBD1 might be the D (6 bases). With 3 bases removed from V and 5 bases from J, the gap between germline ends came to 13 bases. This CDR3 has 15 amino acids. Germline V CDR1 and CDR2: SGHTA, FQGTGA. CDR3 DNA sequence: TGTGCCAGCAGCTTTTCCACCACAGGGACCGGGGAGCTGTTTTTT. It is translated as CASSFSTTGTGELFF.

This chain links TRBV6-6 with TRBJ2-1; D remains ambiguous. This CDR3 region has 15 residues. Per germline, CDR1 MNHNY and CDR2 SVGAGI (reference sequence). Trimming took off 3 bases at V and 5 bases at J, with 14 bases between the two ends. The CDR3 loop is CASSYRASGNNEQFF. The CDR3 region has the DNA TGTGCCAGCAGTTATAGGGCTTCGGGTAACAATGAGCAGTTCTTC.

V is TRBV10-3 and J is TRBJ1-1, with 9 bases aligning to TRBD1. V lost 11 bases, J lost 4 bases, and 11 bases stayed unmatched. From germline, CDR1 is ENHRY and CDR2 SYGVKD. CDR3 size: 14 residues. As DNA, the CDR3 is TGTGCCGTCAACGGAGGACAGGGGTTCACTGAAGCTTTCTTT. Translated: CAVNGGQGFTEAFF.

The chain carries TRBV5-5 and TRBJ2-7; weak D call: TRBD1 (5 bases). There are 15 residues in the CDR3. The V end was cut by 2 bases, the J end by 5 bases, with 17 bases between. CDR1 is SGHKS, CDR2 YYEKEE, per germline (reference sequence). The CDR3 loop is CASSLRGQARDEQYF. CDR3 nucleotide sequence: TGTGCCAGCAGCTTAAGGGGCCAGGCACGGGACGAGCAGTACTTC.

The chain couples TRBV6-6 to TRBJ1-5; D is unclear. V lost 10 bases and J 2 bases, leaving 12 bases between the germline ends. This CDR3 has 13 amino acids. Germline V lookup: CDR1 MNHNY, CDR2 SVGAGI (reference sequence). For the CDR3, the DNA is TGTGCCACCACACAAGCCGGCAATCAGCCCCAGCATTTT. The encoded protein is CATTQAGNQPQHF.

CDR3: CASSLAVRSTGELFF. In DNA, the CDR3 is TGTGCCAGCAGCTTAGCAGTGAGGAGCACCGGGGAGCTGTTTTTT. This rearrangement joins TRBV11-2 to TRBJ2-2; no reliable D call. From germline, CDR1 is SGHAT and CDR2 FQNNGV. V was clipped by 1 base and J by 4 bases, with 10 bases between them. The CDR3 consists of 15 residues.

This chain joins TRBV4-1 and TRBJ2-7; D assignment may be TRBD1 or TRBD2 (5 bases each). The V gene lost 1 base and the J gene lost 4 bases, with 11 bases spanning the gap. This CDR3 has 14 residues. Germline CDR1 MGHRA, CDR2 YSYEKL. The CDR3 DNA reads as TGCGCCAGCAGCCAAGTGGGACGGAGATACGAGCAGTACTTC. Translated: CASSQVGRRYEQYF.